The 6 T cell receptor beta chains below come from one sample, sequenced in a study of blood T cells in healthy people across ages. The authors ran a second PCR of 7 to 11 cycles using a sample-barcoded 5' primer and a J-beta primer mix. TCRdb reanalysed the 5' RACE reads using MiXCR and keeps one entry per CDR3 protein. The data hold about 1,600,000 distinct CDR3 sequences, with roughly 40% observed a single time. Input material: blood. These receptors came from a woman under 30 in good health.

V gene TRBV10-3 combines with J gene TRBJ1-4; D remains ambiguous. The CDR3 totals 15 residues. The germline gives CDR1 ENHRY, CDR2 SYGVKD. V was cut by 5 bases and J by 0 bases, with 10 bases left in between. The CDR3 DNA sequence: TGTGCCATCAGTCCTTCACTTGCAACTAATGAAAAACTGTTTTTT. Protein sequence: CAISPSLATNEKLFF.

This clonotype turned up a few times. V gene TRBV12-3 or TRBV12-4 combines with J gene TRBJ2-6; D not certain. CDR3 length equals 14 residues. V lost 1 base and J 4 bases, leaving 5 bases between the germline ends. The CDR3 loop is CASSLEAGANVLTF. In nucleotides, the CDR3 is TGTGCCAGCAGTTTAGAGGCCGGGGCCAACGTCCTGACTTTC.

CDR3 protein: CASSSPGFGEQYF. The DNA for the CDR3 is TGTGCCAGCAGTTCACCGGGGTTTGGCGAGCAGTACTTC. The chain links TRBV12-3 or TRBV12-4 to TRBJ2-7, with a weak D call TRBD2 (5 bases). V lost 4 bases to trimming and J lost 6 bases, with 13 bases between them. CDR3 length: 13 amino acids.

V usage is TRBV6-2 or TRBV6-3 and J usage is TRBJ2-5; 11 bases map to TRBD2. The CDR3 runs to 15 residues. Losses at the gene ends were 5 bases for V and 0 bases for J; bases not matched to a gene: 2. Germline CDR1 and CDR2: MNHEY and SVGEGT. The CDR3 DNA reads as TGTGCCAGCAGTACGACTAGCGGGGACCAAGAGACCCAGTACTTC. This translates into CASSTTSGDQETQYF.

The V and J genes are TRBV5-1 and TRBJ2-1; D perhaps matches TRBD1 (7 bases). Trimming cost V 4 bases and J 6 bases, with 20 bases left between them. The CDR3 totals 16 residues. CDR1 and CDR2 (germline): SGHRS, YFSETQ. In DNA, the CDR3 is TGCGCCAGCAGCCCGGAGGGACAGCGGAACCGCAATGAGCAGTTCTTC. Encoded protein: CASSPEGQRNRNEQFF.

To note about this clonotype: Compared with germline, one end of the junction differs, possibly owing to a read error. This chain connects TRBV6-1 to TRBJ2-7; TRBD1 is a possible D gene (5 bases). Per the germline V gene, CDR1 is MNHNS and CDR2 is SASEGT. There are 16 residues in the CDR3. CDR3 in DNA: TGTGTCAGCAGGGTACAGTGGACCCAAAGCTCCTACGAGCAGTACTTC. It encodes CVSRVQWTQSSYEQYF.